This entry concerns a single TCR beta chain. This entry belongs to a study of blood T cell repertoires in COVID-19. Clones were read by immunoSEQ multiplex PCR, and TCRdb kept only the in-frame ones, dropping some. The data show 250,000 to 300,000 clones, almost 90% seen once. Trimming took 0 bases from V and 5 from J, leaving 17 bases between them. CDR1 and CDR2 from the germline V gene are SGDLS and YYNGEE. The CDR3 has 16 amino acids. The specimen sequenced was peripheral blood. The chain employs TRBV9 and TRBJ2-5, with D maybe TRBD2 (6 bases). This receptor was identified in a woman aged 25 to 39 with COVID-19, enrolled during active disease. The CDR3 DNA reads TGTGCCAGCAGCGTAGGTAGCGGTACTTACAGGGAGACCCAGTACTTC. Residues: CASSVGSGTYRETQYF.